This T cell receptor beta chain was identified in a study of molecular identifiers for immune sequencing clone quantification. The germline V gene encodes CDR1 LGHDT and CDR2 YNNKEL (reference sequence). The CDR3 spans 16 residues. There are a few counts of this clonotype. Germline is not matched at one junction end, which may reflect a read error. Naive CD8 T cells were sorted as CD8+CD4-CCR7+CD45RA+. TCRdb fed the PCR reads into MiXCR, producing one record per CDR3 protein. The sample has 490,000 or so distinct CDR3 sequences; over 20% are singletons. The receptor comes from a human donor in good health. Some libraries in this study had Jurkat cell RNA spiked in. The specimen was naive CD8+ T cells from blood, with Jurkat cell RNA spiked in. As for subset: FACS-sorted CD8+CD4-CCR7+CD45RA+ naive T cells. V and J are TRBV3-1 and TRBJ2-3, with 10 bases aligning to TRBD2. The CDR3 sequence is CASSQERWLAGDTQYF. In nucleotides, the CDR3 is TGTGCCAGCAGTCAAGAGAGGTGGCTAGCGGGAGACACGCAGTATTTT.